This T cell receptor (beta chain) comes out of a study of shared clonotypes between healthy human individuals. Findings and caveats of the study: Generation probabilities were higher for clonotypes shared across all four sorted-subset donors than for unshared ones.

The V end was cut by 7 bases, the J end by 0 bases, with 13 bases between. Germline-derived CDR1 and CDR2 are LGHNT and FRNRAP. The CDR3 totals 15 residues. About this clone: Its antigen is currently unknown.

Those who donated were healthy HIV-negative adults, with no recent acute infections or vaccinations reported. Repertoires were generated with immunoSEQ multiplex PCR, while TCRdb's copy carries only in-frame clones and drops some. The repertoire holds roughly 1 million clones, with around 76% as singletons. J is TRBJ2-1 and V is TRBV12-5; D is possibly TRBD1 or TRBD2 (5 bases each). Sequenced input: memory CD4+ T cells sorted from blood. Subset: CD45RA-negative fraction. The receptor comes from a man aged 18 to 30 in good health. CDR3 in amino acids: CASAWGSSSYNEQFF. CDR3 nucleotides: TGTGCTAGTGCCTGGGGGTCGAGCTCCTACAATGAGCAGTTCTTC.